These 8 T cell receptor beta chains originate from one sample sequenced in a study of blood T cell repertoires in COVID-19. Data came from immunoSEQ multiplex PCR; TCRdb stores just in-frame clones and leaves some out. This sample has a few hundred thousand clones; 87% occur once, and the top ten carry approximately 9.3%. The sample taken for sequencing was PBMCs or T cells enriched from blood (not recorded which). These TCRs come from a woman between 50 and 59 years old who had recovered from COVID-19.

This clone was detected a few times. The V and J genes are TRBV10-3 and TRBJ1-4; D perhaps matches TRBD1 (6 bases). This CDR3 contains 13 residues. The V end lost 10 bases, the J end lost 6 bases, and 15 bases lay between the germline ends. CDR1 and CDR2 from the germline V gene are ENHRY and SYGVKD. CDR3 protein: CATMDRRDEKLFF. The CDR3 DNA sequence: TGTGCCACCATGGACAGACGAGATGAAAAACTGTTTTTT.

V usage is TRBV18 and J usage is TRBJ1-1, with unresolved D. In germline, CDR1 is KGHSH, CDR2 LQKENI. The length of the CDR3 is 15 residues. V lost 1 base and J 6 bases, leaving 15 bases between the germline ends. CDR3 sequence: CASSPLGEGTSEAFF. The CDR3 DNA is TGTGCCAGCTCACCACTCGGGGAGGGAACTTCTGAAGCTTTCTTT.

The chain has TRBV28 and TRBJ2-7; possibly TRBD2 for D (5 bases). This CDR3 contains 13 residues. Trimming removed 3 bases from V and 7 bases from J, with 13 bases in between. Germline assignment: CDR1 MDHEN and CDR2 SYDVKM. Here the CDR3 DNA reads TGTGCCAGCAGTTTCCGGTACGGGGATGAGCAGTACTTC. This encodes CASSFRYGDEQYF.

V usage is TRBV4-1 and J usage is TRBJ1-4; TRBD1 is a possible D gene (6 bases). The V end was cut by 4 bases, the J end by 5 bases, with 17 bases between. The CDR3 is made up of 16 amino acids. Germline CDR1 reads MGHRA; CDR2 reads YSYEKL. CDR3 in DNA: TGCGCCAGCAGCCCAAATGGGGCAGGGGTGAATGAAAAACTGTTTTTT. Protein sequence: CASSPNGAGVNEKLFF.

This sequence joins TRBV28 and TRBJ1-1; possible D gene TRBD1, 6 bases. The CDR3 is 17 residues long. Trimming removed 2 bases from V and 12 bases from J, with 28 bases in between. From germline, CDR1 is MDHEN and CDR2 SYDVKM. The CDR3 region has the DNA TGTGCCAGCAGTTTAAGCCCAAAGGGGGTCCGGATCGGGAAAACTTTCTTT. Encoded protein: CASSLSPKGVRIGKTFF.

The gene calls are TRBV2 and TRBJ2-7; D is perhaps TRBD2 (6 bases). CDR3 length: 14 amino acids. Germline CDR1 SNHLY, CDR2 FYNNEI. V was clipped by 3 bases and J by 5 bases, with 14 bases between them. The CDR3 protein is CASSEFLASDEQYF. The CDR3, as DNA: TGTGCCAGCAGTGAGTTCCTAGCGAGCGACGAGCAGTACTTC.

The genes are TRBV29-1 and TRBJ2-3; a possible D gene is TRBD2 (7 bases). The CDR3 covers 14 residues. Deletions cut 5 bases from V and 3 bases from J, with 15 bases between. Germline V gene sequence: CDR1 SQVTM, CDR2 ANQGSEA. In DNA form, the CDR3 reads TGCAGCGTTTTGGGGGGGCTGGGAACAGATACGCAGTATTTT. It translates to CSVLGGLGTDTQYF.

This chain connects TRBV2 to TRBJ2-3; D might be TRBD2 (6 bases). This CDR3 region has 15 residues. The V gene's germline CDR1 is SNHLY and CDR2 FYNNEI. The V and J ends lost 2 bases and 1 base respectively, with 10 bases between them. The CDR3 sequence is CASSELASGTDTQYF. The CDR3 nucleotides read TGTGCCAGCAGTGAATTGGCTAGCGGCACAGATACGCAGTATTTT.